This T cell receptor (beta chain) was profiled in a study of blood T cells in healthy people across ages (dated by TCRdb to the mid-2010s). Regarding the study in general: In model experiments, roughly one uniquely barcoded TCR beta cDNA molecule per two T cells was captured by template switching. To track age-related changes in TCR beta repertoire diversity, the study relied on deep sequencing normalized with unique cDNA molecular identifiers. To avoid experimental bias, donors of different ages were spread randomly across the sequencing lanes. Using the same blood draw, the study looked at two additional independent replicas of 1 million unique cDNA reads for two donors, one aged 18 to 29 and the other aged 80 or older. Donors were grouped into four age groups: young (average approximately 15 years), middle-aged (roughly 38), aged (around 66) and long-lived (approximately 75). Overall results and qualifications from the work: The percentage of naive T cells measured by flow cytometry correlated strongly with observed TCR beta diversity. Estimates of total diversity based on one million sequenced T cells were considered lower bounds and underestimates. As age increased, observed TCR beta diversity per million T cells dropped in a roughly linear way, and a significant reduction was already evident by age 40. The long-lived group showed more naive CD4+ T cells, fewer expanded clones and increased TCR diversity than the aged group, suggesting age selection. Donor CMV infection status was unknown, potentially confounding age-related changes in expanded clonotypes. Bulk unsorted PBMC profiling prevented conclusive comparison of naive and antigen-experienced compartments.

The roughly 42 donors, aged 6 to 90 years, were systemically healthy Caucasian individuals from Russia. Each donor gave approximately 9.3 milliliters of peripheral blood, collected into EDTA-treated Vacutainer tubes. Ficoll-Paque density-gradient centrifugation was used to isolate PBMCs, with at least 7 million per sample. Total RNA was extracted from PBMCs with Trizol reagent, with at least 5 micrograms obtained per sample. Naive CD45RAhigh/CD27high T cell percentages were measured by flow cytometry on a PBMC aliquot from every donor. V sheds 5 bases and J sheds 1 base, leaving 10 bases between their ends. Including the terminal cysteine and phenylalanine, the CDR3 comprises 14 residues. Left in the record is the CDR3 DNA by itself, 42 bases read in frame from the first base. The germline V gene supplies CDR1 LGHNA and CDR2 YSLEER. This clonotype was counted many times. No cognate antigen has been identified for it. The input lacks base qualities; no much larger clone sits a single base away.

Receptor amplification or capture employed 5' RACE. Reads for this sample came from an Illumina HiSeq 2500. A second PCR of roughly 6 to 12 cycles was run with a J-beta primer mix and a sample-barcoded 5' primer. Each TCR beta cDNA molecule received a unique molecular identifier from a template-switch 5' adaptor carrying 12 random nucleotides. Each sample yielded at least 2.5 million CDR3-containing paired-end reads. The Mint cDNA synthesis kit, primed by a TRBC-specific oligonucleotide, was used to synthesize first-strand cDNA from all RNA. All cDNA was treated with uracil-DNA glycosylase and then went through a first 18-cycle PCR with the universal primers M1SS and BC2_uni_R. Under the source paper's analysis protocol: For normalization, 1 million high-quality reads, each with a distinct molecular identifier, were randomly selected from each sample. Reads with shared molecular identifiers were discarded instead of being binned into consensus sequences. CDR3 identification, clonotype clustering and error correction used MiTCR with a Q25 quality threshold and the strictest error-elimination algorithm. A nonparametric unseen species model with Euler transformation was used to estimate lower-bound total TCR beta diversity. TCRdb passed the public sequencing reads through fastp at Q25 and MiXCR, retaining productive beta sequences. Merged by CDR3 protein, the rows form single entries marked with the most common genes and DNA. The V and J calls shown here were made by TCRdb, not taken from the authors' results. The sample table records some 1.5 million distinct CDR3 sequences; 28% of these occur just once. The top ten clonotypes cover about 7.7% of the sample.

This sequence was found in a woman in her thirties in good health. In this chain, TRBV4-3 is recombined with TRBJ2-3, with TRBD2 perhaps the D gene, on 6 matching bases. The sample consisted of blood. The CDR3 reads as follows: CASSDSGRTDTQYF. The DNA sequence is as follows: TGCGCCAGCAGCGATAGCGGCCGCACAGATACGCAGTATTTT.